This T cell receptor beta chain was observed in a study of neurological immune-mediated disorders. Described time point: longitudinal time-point 1 (baseline). A single record per CDR3 protein comes from TCRdb applying MiXCR to the 5' RACE reads. This table holds about 60,000 distinct CDR3 sequences, around a tenth found once. This clonotype was recorded at least ten times. This CDR3 region has 17 residues. The TCR was taken from a male donor with HTLV-1-associated myelopathy (HAM/TSP). The chain employs TRBV21-1 and TRBJ1-2. TRBV21-1 is a known pseudogene. Sequenced: PBMCs. CDR3 residues: CASSKVCAGSPNYGYTF. In DNA, the CDR3 is TGTGCCAGCAGCAAAGTGTGCGCAGGCAGCCCTAACTATGGCTACACCTTC.